This T cell receptor beta chain was recorded in a study of vaccination effects on CD4 cells after COVID-19. Study information: Following the second dose by a median of 72 days, the post-vaccine samples were obtained.

Some clones are missing from TCRdb's copy, which holds only in-frame ones; the method was immunoSEQ multiplex PCR. The sample consists of 65,000 to 95,000 clones, around four fifths of them appearing once. With the ViraFEST assay, the study expanded antigen-specific CD4+ T cells using viral peptide pools, then sequenced them. Culture lasted about ten days before CD4+ T cell isolation. Two doses of either BNT162b2 or mRNA-1273 were given to each participant. Concerning this clone itself: The target antigen is unknown.

The CDR3 length is 14 residues. The germline V gene encodes CDR1 SGHRS and CDR2 YFSETQ. The ends were cut back, 0 bases at V and 10 bases at J, with 11 bases in the middle. The clonotype originates from a human donor who received a COVID-19 vaccine. This specimen consisted of CD4+ T cells from PBMCs cultured with HCoV-OC43 spike peptides, obtained after COVID-19 vaccination. Subset noted: HCoV-OC43 spike overlapping peptide pool stimulation. V and J are TRBV5-1 and TRBJ1-6, with TRBD1 as a possible D gene (6 bases). DNA of the CDR3: TGCGCCAGCAGCTTGGCGGGGGCGGAATCACCCCTCCACTTT. It codes for CASSLAGAESPLHF.